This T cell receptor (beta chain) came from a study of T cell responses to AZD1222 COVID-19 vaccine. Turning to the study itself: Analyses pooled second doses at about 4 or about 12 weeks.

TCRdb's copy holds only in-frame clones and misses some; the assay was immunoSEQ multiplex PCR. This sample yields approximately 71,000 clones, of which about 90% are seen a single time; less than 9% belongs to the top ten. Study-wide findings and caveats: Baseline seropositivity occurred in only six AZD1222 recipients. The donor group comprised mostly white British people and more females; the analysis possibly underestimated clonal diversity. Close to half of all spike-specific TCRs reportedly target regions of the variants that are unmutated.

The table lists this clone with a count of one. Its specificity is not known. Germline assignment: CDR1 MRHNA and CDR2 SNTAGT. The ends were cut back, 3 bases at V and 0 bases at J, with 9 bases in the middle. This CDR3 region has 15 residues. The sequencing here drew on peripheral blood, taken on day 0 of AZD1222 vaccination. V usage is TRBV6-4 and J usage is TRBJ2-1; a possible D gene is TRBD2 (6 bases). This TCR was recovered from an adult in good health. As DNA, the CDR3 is TGTGCCAGCAGTGAGGAGGGACTCTCCTACAATGAGCAGTTCTTC. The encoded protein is CASSEEGLSYNEQFF.